One and the same sample provided the 26 T cell receptor beta chains below, sequenced in a study of molecular identifiers for immune sequencing clone quantification. TCRdb reprocessed the PCR reads with MiXCR, giving one entry per CDR3 protein. The table lists 75,000 to 100,000 distinct CDR3 sequences, 19% of them singletons. The sample consisted of naive CD8+ T cells from blood, with Jurkat cell RNA spiked in. Sample subset: FACS-sorted CD8+CD4-CCR7+CD45RA+ naive T cells. Receptors were obtained from a human donor in good health. Some libraries in this study had Jurkat cell RNA spiked in.

The chain joins TRBV7-9 to TRBJ2-5, with D hard to call. The CDR3 totals 13 residues. Trimming cost V 5 bases and J 0 bases, with 7 bases left between them. The germline gives CDR1 SEHNR, CDR2 FQNEAQ (reference sequence). CDR3 loop: CASSLGYQETQYF. CDR3 sequence (DNA): TGTGCCAGCAGCCTTGGATACCAAGAGACCCAGTACTTC.

This clonotype was observed many times. The CDR3 loop is CSVNGYGGQETQYF. CDR3 DNA sequence: TGCAGCGTTAACGGGTACGGGGGGCAAGAGACCCAGTACTTC. This chain joins TRBV29-1 and TRBJ2-5; 7 bases match TRBD2. CDR1 and CDR2 (germline): SQVTM, ANQGSEA. There are 14 residues in the CDR3. The ends lost 5 bases at V and 2 bases at J; junction bases unmatched: 8.

Many counts were recorded for this clonotype. The rearrangement links TRBV3-1 to TRBJ2-3; weak D call: TRBD1 (5 bases). This CDR3 region has 13 residues. CDR1 is LGHDT and CDR2 is YNNKEL in the germline V gene (reference sequence). Trimming pared 4 bases from V and 3 bases from J, leaving 8 bases between. This CDR3 is CASSPPGTDTQYF. The CDR3 DNA sequence: TGTGCCAGCAGCCCGCCAGGGACAGATACGCAGTATTTT.

Comments on this clonotype: This sequence may be a read error, since a much larger clone differs from it by one base. It is likely a read error, because the conserved phenylalanine at the end of the CDR3 is missing. No DNA is shown, since the ends of the CDR3 on it are uncertain; the CDR3 is the one TCRdb lists. The V gene is TRBV4-1, the J gene TRBJ1-5; TRBD1 is taken as the D call from the table, unchecked against the DNA. Germline CDR1 reads MGHRA; CDR2 reads YSYEKL. The CDR3 spans 19 residues, counting both ends. The CDR3 here is CASSQVSRVAGQFNQPLHS.

Concerning this clonotype: Mismatch with germline at one junction end may stem from a read error. This chain links TRBV27 with TRBJ2-7, with 8 bases matching TRBD1. This CDR3 is built from 13 residues. Germline V CDR1 and CDR2: MNHEY, SMNVEV (reference sequence). The DNA for the CDR3 is TGTGCCTGCAGTTTACAGGGGGGCTACGAGCAGTACTTC. This gives the protein CACSLQGGYEQYF.

This clonotype was seen ten or more times. The rearrangement uses TRBV7-9 and TRBJ2-7, with TRBD1 as a possible D gene (5 bases). The CDR3 sequence is 14 residues long. CDR1 is SEHNR, CDR2 FQNEAQ, per germline (reference sequence). V was shortened by 6 bases and J by 5 bases, with 17 bases between the two germline ends. The CDR3 loop reads CASSRSAYRNEQYF. Written as DNA, the CDR3 is TGTGCCAGCAGTCGGAGCGCGTACAGGAACGAGCAGTACTTC.

Many counts were recorded for this clonotype. This chain links TRBV27 with TRBJ2-6; unclear D gene. V was trimmed by 4 bases and J by 4 bases, leaving 11 bases between them. The CDR3 covers 15 residues. Per germline, CDR1 MNHEY and CDR2 SMNVEV (reference sequence). The CDR3 nucleotides are TGTGCCAGCAGTTCCGTGGGCTTCGGGGCCAACGTCCTGACTTTC. Translating gives CASSSVGFGANVLTF.

This clonotype came up many times. The V call is TRBV28, the J call TRBJ2-4, with D tentatively TRBD1 (5 bases). The V and J ends lost 6 bases and 5 bases respectively, with 5 bases between them. The germline V gene encodes CDR1 MDHEN and CDR2 SYDVKM. The CDR3 has 11 amino acids. The DNA for the CDR3 is TGTGCCAGCAGACAGGAAAACATTCAGTACTTC. It specifies CASRQENIQYF.

With regard to this clonotype: A read error may account for a junction end that differs from germline. V and J are TRBV6-2 or TRBV6-3 and TRBJ1-1; TRBD1 matches at 9 bases. This CDR3 comprises 16 residues. The germline V gene encodes CDR1 MNHEY and CDR2 SVGEGT. For the CDR3, the DNA is TGTGCCTGCAGTTACAGGGACAGGGCTTTGAACACTGAAGCTCTCTTT. This codes for CACSYRDRALNTEALF.

This clonotype was observed at least ten times. This chain joins TRBV7-2 and TRBJ1-1; D might be TRBD1 (6 bases). The CDR3 is 13 residues long. V lost 5 bases and J lost 3, with 10 bases in between. The germline gives CDR1 SGHTA, CDR2 FQGNSA. CDR3 DNA sequence: TGTGCCAGCAGCCCGGGACATTACACTGAAGCTTTCTTT. Translated: CASSPGHYTEAFF.

This clonotype was observed many times. V gene TRBV12-3 or TRBV12-4 combines with J gene TRBJ1-5; 9 bases are a match to TRBD1. V gave up 5 bases and J gave up 4 bases; unmatched junction bases: 6. The CDR3 is made up of 15 amino acids. CDR3 coding DNA: TGTGCCAGCAGTCCGGGACAGGGTTGGAATCAGCCCCAGCATTTT. Translating gives CASSPGQGWNQPQHF.

This clonotype appeared many times. CDR3 sequence (DNA): TGTGCCACCTCTATAGCGGGAGGGTCCTACGAGCAGTACTTC. This encodes CATSIAGGSYEQYF. The V gene is TRBV2, the J gene TRBJ2-7, with 11 positions matching TRBD2. V was pared by 10 bases and J by 1 base, with 6 bases of the junction left unmatched. Germline-derived CDR1 and CDR2 are SNHLY and FYNNEI. This CDR3 contains 14 residues.

This clonotype has ten or more counts. The chain is built from TRBV4-3 and TRBJ2-7; 7 positions agree with TRBD2. The CDR3 covers 15 residues. J was trimmed by 5 bases and V by 0 bases; bases with no gene match: 7. CDR1 and CDR2 (germline): LGHNA, YSLEER. Written as DNA, the CDR3 is TGCGCCAGCAGCCAAGAGTGGGGACTACTGAACGAGCAGTACTTC. Its protein product is CASSQEWGLLNEQYF.

This clonotype showed up many times. The V gene is TRBV27, the J gene TRBJ1-4; TRBD1 matches at 9 bases. Germline CDR1 reads MNHEY; CDR2 reads SMNVEV (reference sequence). V lost 5 bases and J lost 7; bases outside the gene matches: 11. The CDR3 has 16 amino acids. CDR3 in amino acids: CASSTGGGGSFEKLFF. The CDR3 DNA sequence: TGTGCCAGCAGTACAGGGGGCGGGGGATCGTTTGAAAAACTGTTTTTT.

This clonotype was recorded at least ten times. The rearrangement uses TRBV25-1 and TRBJ2-7; maybe TRBD1 (6 bases). V was cut by 10 bases and J by 3 bases, with 16 bases left in between. This CDR3 has 13 residues. Germline CDR1 MGHDK, CDR2 SYGVNS. The CDR3 bases are TGTGCCACCGCCGGGACAAGACGCTACGAGCAGTACTTC. Encoded protein: CATAGTRRYEQYF.

This clonotype was detected ten times or more. The chain is built from TRBV12-3 or TRBV12-4 and TRBJ1-1; tentative D call: TRBD1 (6 bases). CDR3 size: 16 residues. With 5 bases removed from V and 4 bases from J, the gap between germline ends came to 20 bases. CDR3 nucleotides: TGTGCCAGCAGTCCACCCAGGGGAGGGAACGTCACTGAAGCTTTCTTT. Amino acids: CASSPPRGGNVTEAFF.

This clonotype was seen repeatedly, ten times or more. The chain combines TRBV29-1 with TRBJ1-1; D gene ambiguous. The germline V gene has CDR1 SQVTM and CDR2 ANQGSEA. V gave up 8 bases and J gave up 0 bases, with 7 bases separating them. This CDR3 region has 11 residues. The CDR3 DNA is TGCAGCACAGTGATGAACACTGAAGCTTTCTTT. Its translation: CSTVMNTEAFF.

A remark on this clonotype: This sequence may be a read error, since a much larger clone differs from it by one base. V and J are TRBV12-3 or TRBV12-4 and TRBJ1-3; unclear D gene. The CDR3 contains 11 residues. Trimming pared 6 bases from V and 9 bases from J, leaving 9 bases between. The CDR3: CASRKEATIYF. CDR3 coding DNA: TGTGCCAGCAGAAAGGAGGCCACCATATATTTT.

This clonotype was recorded at least ten times. This chain links TRBV7-9 with TRBJ2-3; possible D gene TRBD2, 5 bases. Trimming shortened V by 3 bases and J by 2 bases, and 12 bases separated the two germline ends. The CDR3 totals 15 residues. The germline CDR1 and CDR2 sequences are SEHNR and FQNEAQ (reference sequence). The CDR3 spells CASSLGLAVTDTQYF. For the CDR3, the DNA is TGTGCCAGCAGCTTGGGCCTAGCAGTCACAGATACGCAGTATTTT.

This clonotype showed up many times. This sequence joins TRBV4-3 and TRBJ2-1, with 7 bases fitting TRBD2. The trim removed 3 bases at V and 2 bases at J, leaving 4 bases unmatched. Germline CDR1 reads LGHNA; CDR2 reads YSLEER. The CDR3 is made up of 15 amino acids. The CDR3: CASSQLAEPYNEQFF. Written as DNA, the CDR3 is TGCGCCAGCAGCCAGCTAGCGGAGCCCTACAATGAGCAGTTCTTC.

This clonotype was seen repeatedly, ten times or more. The J gene is TRBJ2-7, the V gene TRBV20-1; no firm D call. Germline V gives CDR1 DFQATT, CDR2 SNEGSKA (reference sequence). The V gene lost 5 bases and the J gene lost 3 bases, with 17 bases spanning the gap. The CDR3 contains 14 residues. The CDR3, as DNA: TGCAGTGCTGAAAACCGGGCCACTTTCTACGAGCAGTACTTC. The encoded protein is CSAENRATFYEQYF.

This clonotype appeared a few times. A much larger clone differs from this one at a single base, so this may be a read error. V is TRBV11-2 and J is TRBJ2-3; D may be TRBD2 (7 bases). Germline assignment: CDR1 SGHAT and CDR2 FQNNGV. The germline V and J ends were trimmed by 4 bases and 4 bases, with 24 bases remaining between them. The CDR3 runs 18 residues. CDR3 residues: CASSSGQAGFRVPDTQYF. The DNA for the CDR3 is TGTGCCAGCAGCTCGGGACAAGCGGGGTTCCGAGTCCCAGATACGCAGTATTTT.

This clonotype was counted at least ten times. V usage is TRBV4-3 and J usage is TRBJ2-1; a possible D gene is TRBD2 (5 bases). Germline V gene sequence: CDR1 LGHNA, CDR2 YSLEER. V lost 0 bases and J 2 bases, leaving 17 bases between the germline ends. The CDR3 is 18 residues long. The CDR3 sequence: CASSQDKGLGGPYNEQFF. CDR3 DNA sequence: TGCGCCAGCAGCCAAGATAAAGGCTTAGGAGGACCCTACAATGAGCAGTTCTTC.

The chain couples TRBV7-9 to TRBJ2-5; the D call may be TRBD1 or TRBD2 (5 bases each). The V end was cut by 5 bases, the J end by 5 bases, with 24 bases between. Germline CDR1 reads SEHNR; CDR2 reads FQNEAQ (reference sequence). CDR3 length equals 17 residues. The CDR3 bases are TGTGCCAGCAGCCCGCTATTCGGGACCCAATGGCGGGAGACCCAGTACTTC. This gives the protein CASSPLFGTQWRETQYF.

This clonotype was counted at least ten times. The rearrangement joins TRBV29-1 to TRBJ2-3; the D gene could be TRBD1 or TRBD2 (5 bases each). V was clipped by 4 bases and J by 5 bases, with 13 bases between them. The CDR3 consists of 13 residues. The germline CDR1 and CDR2 sequences are SQVTM and ANQGSEA. The CDR3 bases are TGCAGCGTTGGGGACGGACAAGTAGATACGCAGTATTTT. Encoded protein: CSVGDGQVDTQYF.

This clonotype was detected many times. The J gene is TRBJ2-7, the V gene TRBV10-3; D is ambiguous. Germline values: CDR1 ENHRY, CDR2 SYGVKD. The ends were cut back, 3 bases at V and 3 bases at J, with 9 bases in the middle. This CDR3 is 13 amino acids long. The CDR3: CAISDVQLYEQYF. The CDR3 DNA is TGTGCCATCAGTGACGTACAGCTCTACGAGCAGTACTTC.